The 19 T cell receptor beta chains below come from one sample, sequenced in a study of cytomegalovirus exposure and HLA in healthy donors. Assay used: immunoSEQ multiplex PCR; TCRdb lists only in-frame clones, some missing. The profile covers around 140,000 clones, with about 88% appearing a single time and more than 1% taken by the ten largest. The sequenced sample was PBMCs. These receptors were collected from a woman aged 18 to 35 in good health and CMV-seronegative.

V and J are TRBV10-3 and TRBJ2-7, with 9 bases matching TRBD1. This CDR3 is built from 18 residues. The J segment lost 2 bases and the V segment lost 0 bases, leaving 11 bases of the junction unmatched. The germline V gene has CDR1 ENHRY and CDR2 SYGVKD. The CDR3, as DNA: TGTGCCATCAGTGAGTCGACCCCCCGACAGGGGGGGGCCTACGAGCAGTACTTC. Residues: CAISESTPRQGGAYEQYF.

This clone has a single count. The V call is TRBV4-2, the J call TRBJ2-7, with 8 bases matching TRBD2. The V gene's germline CDR1 is LGHNA and CDR2 YNFKEQ. There are 18 residues in the CDR3. After removal of 0 bases from V and 3 bases from J, the junction contained 13 bases not matched to a gene. The CDR3 region is CASSQDLGGGSLSYEQYF. In DNA, the CDR3 is TGTGCCAGCAGCCAAGATTTAGGCGGGGGGTCTCTGAGCTACGAGCAGTACTTC.

The genes are TRBV5-5 and TRBJ1-4; D gene ambiguous. V lost 2 bases and J 8 bases, leaving 13 bases between the germline ends. The CDR3 covers 14 residues. CDR1 and CDR2 from the germline V gene are SGHKS and YYEKEE (reference sequence). The CDR3 bases are TGTGCCAGCAGCTTTTCCGGATCGGGGGAAAAACTGTTTTTT. This encodes CASSFSGSGEKLFF.

The CDR3 region is CASRVGQLNTEAFF. As DNA, the CDR3 is TGTGCCAGCCGCGTCGGACAACTGAACACTGAAGCTTTCTTT. The V and J genes are TRBV6-1 and TRBJ1-1, with a possible D match to TRBD1 (5 bases). CDR1 and CDR2 from the germline V gene are MNHNS and SASEGT. The CDR3 runs to 14 residues. The ends were cut back, 8 bases at V and 0 bases at J, with 13 bases in the middle.

The rearrangement joins TRBV7-8 to TRBJ2-7; the D is unclear. Trimming removed 5 bases at V and 0 bases at J, with 20 bases between. The V gene's germline CDR1 is SGHVS and CDR2 FQNEAQ. The CDR3 contains 17 residues. The CDR3 nucleotides are TGTGCCAGCAGCCCAACCCCACCCGCGTACAGCTCCTACGAGCAGTACTTC. Amino acid sequence: CASSPTPPAYSSYEQYF. Looking up the rest from reference TRBV7-8 and TRBJ2-7 gives the full variable domain: GAGVSQSPRYKVAKRGQDVALRCDPISGHVSLFWYQQALGQGPEFLTYFQNEAQLDKSGLPSDRFFAERPEGSVSTLKIQRTQQEDSAVYLCASSPTPPAYSSYEQYFGPGTRLTVT.

Turning to this clone: Other DNA sequences from this sample encode an identical CDR3 as well. This rearrangement joins TRBV6-1 to TRBJ1-5; D remains unclear. Germline lookup yields CDR1 MNHNS and CDR2 SASEGT. V was clipped by 2 bases and J by 4 bases, with 6 bases between them. This CDR3 has 13 amino acids. CDR3 residues: CASSEHSNQPQHF. The CDR3 nucleotides are TGTGCCAGCAGTGAACACAGTAATCAGCCCCAGCATTTT.

V and J are TRBV2 and TRBJ2-2, with D possibly matching TRBD1 (6 bases). Between the trimmed V and J ends, which lost 11 bases and 6 bases, there was a span of 13 bases. This CDR3 has 12 residues. CDR1 and CDR2 from the germline V gene are SNHLY and FYNNEI. The CDR3: CAANRAAGELFF. The CDR3, as DNA: TGTGCCGCAAACAGGGCCGCCGGGGAGCTGTTTTTT.

The chain is built from TRBV29-1 and TRBJ1-2; TRBD1 is a possible D gene (6 bases). Trimming removed 5 bases at V and 5 bases at J, with 18 bases between. The CDR3 sequence is 14 residues long. The germline gives CDR1 SQVTM, CDR2 ANQGSEA. CDR3: CSVTFPGVFYGYTF. For the CDR3, the DNA is TGCAGCGTTACCTTTCCAGGGGTGTTTTATGGCTACACCTTC.

The gene calls are TRBV5-1 and TRBJ2-7; 12 bases agree with TRBD2. Germline CDR1 is SGHRS and CDR2 is YFSETQ. The CDR3 is made up of 16 amino acids. V lost 4 bases and J lost 3; bases outside the gene matches: 8. CDR3 nucleotide sequence: TGCGCCAGCAGCCCCCCACTAGCGGGGGGCCTCTACGAGCAGTACTTC. Residues: CASSPPLAGGLYEQYF.

J is TRBJ2-5 and V is TRBV4-1; 7 bases agree with TRBD2. Germline V gives CDR1 MGHRA, CDR2 YSYEKL. CDR3 size: 16 residues. J lost 2 bases, V lost 1 base, and 7 bases had no gene match. The CDR3 coding sequence is TGCGCCAGCAGCCAAGCCGGGACTACCCGTCAAGAGACCCAGTACTTC. It codes for CASSQAGTTRQETQYF.

V usage is TRBV7-8 and J usage is TRBJ2-7; D may be TRBD1 (7 bases). Trimming shortened V by 1 base and J by 4 bases, and 23 bases separated the two germline ends. Germline values: CDR1 SGHVS, CDR2 FQNEAQ. The CDR3 is 18 residues long. The chain's CDR3 is CASSLVVGGRTGQYEQYF. CDR3 nucleotide sequence: TGTGCCAGCAGCTTAGTCGTAGGGGGGCGGACAGGACAATACGAGCAGTACTTC.

The rearrangement joins TRBV7-9 to TRBJ1-3, with TRBD1 matching 7 bases. This CDR3 has 16 residues. Germline lookup yields CDR1 SEHNR and CDR2 FQNEAQ (reference sequence). Trimming took 2 bases from V and 1 from J; bases not matched to a gene: 5. CDR3 in amino acids: CASSLTGDKSGNTIYF. The DNA for the CDR3 is TGTGCCAGCAGCTTAACAGGGGATAAGTCTGGAAACACCATATATTTT.

At least ten counts were recorded for this clone. The chain has TRBV6-4 and TRBJ1-4, with 8 bases lining up with TRBD1. Germline V gene sequence: CDR1 MRHNA, CDR2 SNTAGT. The ends lost 5 bases at V and 11 bases at J; junction bases unmatched: 7. This CDR3 is 13 amino acids long. As DNA, the CDR3 is TGTGCCAGCAGTACCCAGACAGGGGCCAAACTGTTTTTT. It is translated as CASSTQTGAKLFF.

The chain recombines TRBV5-1 with TRBJ2-7, with a weak D call TRBD1 (6 bases). This CDR3 has 13 residues. Germline CDR1 and CDR2: SGHRS and YFSETQ. Trimming took off 5 bases at V and 5 bases at J, with 14 bases between the two ends. CDR3 sequence reads: CASRMLQGNEQYF. CDR3 coding DNA: TGCGCCAGCAGAATGCTTCAGGGGAACGAGCAGTACTTC.

This clone was counted once. This chain connects TRBV4-1 to TRBJ1-1; D perhaps matches TRBD1 (5 bases). There are 14 residues in the CDR3. The germline CDR1 and CDR2 sequences are MGHRA and YSYEKL. V lost 0 bases to trimming and J lost 3 bases, with 8 bases between them. CDR3 nucleotide sequence: TGCGCCAGCAGCCAAGATAGGGGCCACACTGAAGCTTTCTTT. This encodes CASSQDRGHTEAFF.

The genes are TRBV11-2 and TRBJ2-1, with 7 bases identical to TRBD1. Germline-derived CDR1 and CDR2 are SGHAT and FQNNGV. The trim removed 4 bases at V and 8 bases at J, leaving 11 bases unmatched. This CDR3 has 15 amino acids. CDR3 bases: TGTGCCAGCAGCTACCGACAGGGAATGTTGGATGAGCAGTTCTTC. Protein product: CASSYRQGMLDEQFF.

In its sample, this clone was seen once. The rearrangement joins TRBV10-3 to TRBJ2-1; 7 nucleotides align to TRBD1. The germline CDR1 and CDR2 sequences are ENHRY and SYGVKD. This CDR3 has 14 amino acids. With 8 bases clipped from V and 7 bases from J, the junction kept 11 bases outside the gene matches. As DNA, the CDR3 is TGTGCCATCGACCGTGGGGTGACAGGGAATGAGCAGTTCTTC. Amino acid sequence: CAIDRGVTGNEQFF.

The V gene is TRBV11-2, the J gene TRBJ1-6, with TRBD1 matching over 7 bases. Germline-derived CDR1 and CDR2 are SGHAT and FQNNGV. Losses at the gene ends were 5 bases for V and 9 bases for J; bases not matched to a gene: 7. This CDR3 has 14 residues. CDR3 nucleotides: TGTGCCAGCAGCCTTACAGGGGTCCGTTCACCCCTCCACTTT. Translating gives CASSLTGVRSPLHF.

This clone was seen only once. This sequence joins TRBV9 and TRBJ2-7; the D gene is possibly TRBD1 (5 bases). The CDR3 runs 14 residues. Germline values: CDR1 SGDLS, CDR2 YYNGEE. Trimming shortened V by 3 bases and J by 1 base, and 11 bases separated the two germline ends. CDR3 loop: CASSASDRSYEQYF. CDR3 nucleotide sequence: TGTGCCAGCAGCGCAAGCGACAGATCCTACGAGCAGTACTTC. Complete variable domain (other parts from reference TRBV9 and TRBJ2-7): DSGVTQTPKHLITATGQRVTLRCSPRSGDLSVYWYQQSLDQGLQFLIQYYNGEERAKGNILERFSAQQFPDLHSELNLSSLELGDSALYFCASSASDRSYEQYFGPGTRLTVT.